These 26 T cell receptor beta chains were sequenced from one sample in a study of early T cells in non-severe SARS-CoV-2 infection. TCRdb itself ran the 5' RACE reads through MiXCR, one entry per CDR3 protein. The sample includes more than 50,000 distinct CDR3 sequences, less than 15% of them seen just once. The sequences come from whole blood, collected at baseline. These receptor sequences come from an adult who was a healthcare worker with PCR-confirmed SARS-CoV-2 infection or an uninfected control (not recorded which).

CDR3 in amino acids: CASSLIYDEQYF. The CDR3 DNA follows: TGTGCCAGCAGTTTGATTTACGACGAGCAGTACTTC. The chain combines TRBV28 with TRBJ2-7; D call uncertain. The CDR3 has 12 residues. Germline V gives CDR1 MDHEN, CDR2 SYDVKM. V lost 3 bases to trimming and J lost 5 bases, with 8 bases between them. The variable domain in full, completed from reference TRBV28 and TRBJ2-7, reads DVKVTQSSRYLVKRTGEKVFLECVQDMDHENMFWYRQDPGLGLRLIYFSYDVKMKEKGDIPEGYSVSREKKERFSLILESASTNQTSMYLCASSLIYDEQYFGPGTRLTVT.

This clonotype has a handful of counts. This chain connects TRBV28 to TRBJ2-5; the match to TRBD1 covers 7 bases. J was trimmed by 1 base and V by 5 bases; bases with no gene match: 7. Germline-derived CDR1 and CDR2 are MDHEN and SYDVKM. The CDR3 length is 15 residues. CDR3 bases: TGTGCCAGCAGTACCCGGACAGGCTTCCAAGAGACCCAGTACTTC. Protein sequence: CASSTRTGFQETQYF.

The sample holds a few counts of this clonotype. The chain is built from TRBV28 and TRBJ1-1; D is uncertain. The CDR3 has 14 amino acids. V lost 4 bases and J 8 bases, leaving 17 bases between the germline ends. Germline CDR1 is MDHEN and CDR2 is SYDVKM. The CDR3 is CASSSFPREGEAFF. For the CDR3, the DNA is TGTGCCAGCAGTTCATTCCCCCGGGAGGGAGAAGCTTTCTTT.

The sample holds many counts of this clonotype. This sequence joins TRBV18 and TRBJ1-1; a weak D match, TRBD1 (5 bases). The CDR3 is made up of 15 amino acids. The germline V gene encodes CDR1 KGHSH and CDR2 LQKENI. With 5 bases removed from V and 0 bases from J, the gap between germline ends came to 13 bases. The CDR3 sequence is CASSVDSFLNTEAFF. The CDR3 region has the DNA TGTGCCAGCTCAGTAGACAGCTTCCTGAACACTGAAGCTTTCTTT.

The DNA for the CDR3 is TGTGCCAGTAGTATAGATAGAGCCAGGGGGAACAATGAGCAGTTCTTC. Its translation is CASSIDRARGNNEQFF. This chain uses TRBV19 with TRBJ2-1; TRBD1 matches 7 bases. Germline assignment: CDR1 LNHDA and CDR2 SQIVND (reference sequence). CDR3 length equals 16 residues. The ends lost 0 bases at V and 5 bases at J; junction bases unmatched: 7.

This clonotype was observed a handful of times. CDR3 in amino acids: CASSYFTGLPGVNTEAFF. The CDR3 nucleotides are TGTGCCAGCAGTTATTTTACAGGCCTCCCGGGGGTGAACACTGAAGCTTTCTTT. This chain connects TRBV6-5 to TRBJ1-1; TRBD1 might be the D (5 bases). The germline V gene encodes CDR1 MNHEY and CDR2 SVGAGI. The CDR3 consists of 18 residues. The ends were cut back, 3 bases at V and 0 bases at J, with 20 bases in the middle.

CDR3 nucleotides: TGTGCCAGTAGTATCTATCACGGATCCGGGACCCCGGCGAGCACAGATACGCAGTATTTT. Residues: CASSIYHGSGTPASTDTQYF. The chain recombines TRBV19 with TRBJ2-3; D might be TRBD1 or TRBD2, each matching 5 bases. Trimming removed 3 bases from V and 0 bases from J, with 25 bases in between. The CDR3 runs to 20 residues. Germline V CDR1 and CDR2: LNHDA, SQIVND (reference sequence). The full variable domain, its missing parts supplied by reference TRBV19 and TRBJ2-3, is DGGITQSPKYLFRKEGQNVTLSCEQNLNHDAMYWYRQDPGQGLRLIYYSQIVNDFQKGDIAEGYSVSREKKESFPLTVTSAQKNPTAFYLCASSIYHGSGTPASTDTQYFGPGTRLTVL.

This clonotype came up once. The CDR3 reads CSAERESTDTQYF. DNA of the CDR3: TGCAGTGCGGAGCGGGAGAGCACAGATACGCAGTATTTT. The chain employs TRBV20-1 and TRBJ2-3, with 8 bases lining up with TRBD2. V lost 6 bases, J lost 0 bases, and 2 bases stayed unmatched. This CDR3 has 13 residues. CDR1 and CDR2 from the germline V gene are DFQATT and SNEGSKA (reference sequence).

This clonotype was counted between two and nine times. J is TRBJ2-7 and V is TRBV7-9, with D possibly matching TRBD2 (6 bases). V dropped 4 bases and J dropped 4 bases, with 11 bases sitting between them. The CDR3 is 13 residues long. Germline V gene lookup returns CDR1 SEHNR and CDR2 FQNEAQ (reference sequence). The CDR3 DNA reads TGTGCCAGCAGCTCGGAGGGCGTATACGAGCAGTACTTC. Translating gives CASSSEGVYEQYF. The entire variable domain, with the rest obtained from reference TRBV7-9 and TRBJ2-7, is as follows: DTGVSQNPRHKITKRGQNVTFRCDPISEHNRLYWYRQTLGQGPEFLTYFQNEAQLEKSRLLSDRFSAERPKGSFSTLEIQRTEQGDSAMYLCASSSEGVYEQYFGPGTRLTVT.

V gene TRBV7-2 combines with J gene TRBJ2-2, with 12 bases fitting TRBD2. CDR1 and CDR2 (germline): SGHTA, FQGNSA. The V gene end was trimmed by 5 bases and the J gene end by 5 bases; junction bases not matched to a gene: 3. The CDR3 has 15 residues. Here the CDR3 reads CASSPLAGGTGELFF. The CDR3 bases are TGTGCCAGCAGCCCACTAGCGGGAGGTACCGGGGAGCTGTTTTTT.

The chain couples TRBV4-1 to TRBJ2-7; D is unresolved. V was cut by 1 base and J by 5 bases, with 6 bases left in between. Germline CDR1 MGHRA, CDR2 YSYEKL. The CDR3 consists of 12 residues. CDR3 residues: CASSQGTNEQYF. Here the CDR3 DNA reads TGCGCCAGCAGCCAAGGCACTAACGAGCAGTACTTC.

CDR3 region: CASEFGGTTGELFF. CDR3 coding DNA: TGTGCCAGCGAGTTTGGAGGGACCACCGGGGAGCTGTTTTTT. The chain recombines TRBV3-1 with TRBJ2-2; possibly TRBD2 for D (6 bases). The V gene lost 8 bases and the J gene lost 4 bases, with 14 bases spanning the gap. The CDR3 spans 14 residues. Germline V lookup: CDR1 LGHDT, CDR2 YNNKEL (reference sequence).

This clonotype is a singleton in its sample. The genes are TRBV6-2 or TRBV6-3 and TRBJ2-7; D is unclear. The ends were cut back, 7 bases at V and 3 bases at J, with 16 bases in the middle. Germline V gene sequence: CDR1 MNHEY, CDR2 SVGEGT. The CDR3 totals 14 residues. The CDR3 region is CASNKPPRNYEQYF. The CDR3 DNA is TGTGCCAGCAACAAACCCCCCAGGAACTACGAGCAGTACTTC.

This clonotype showed up many times. J is TRBJ1-1 and V is TRBV7-3; the D is unclear. The CDR3 length is 13 residues. Trimming took 0 bases from V and 3 from J, leaving 5 bases between them. The V gene's germline CDR1 is SGHTA and CDR2 FQGTGA. CDR3: CASSLTVHTEAFF. The CDR3 region has the DNA TGTGCCAGCAGCTTAACAGTGCACACTGAAGCTTTCTTT. Variable domain in full (rest from reference TRBV7-3 and TRBJ1-1): GAGVSQTPSNKVTEKGKYVELRCDPISGHTALYWYRQSLGQGPEFLIYFQGTGAADDSGLPNDRFFAVRPEGSVSTLKIQRTERGDSAVYLCASSLTVHTEAFFGQGTRLTVV.

This clonotype was observed many times. This rearrangement joins TRBV7-3 to TRBJ1-1; D is undetermined. Germline V gene sequence: CDR1 SGHTA, CDR2 FQGTGA. V was cut by 5 bases and J by 1 base, with 8 bases left in between. This CDR3 comprises 13 residues. CDR3 region: CASSKQANTEAFF. The CDR3 nucleotides read TGTGCCAGCAGCAAACAAGCGAACACTGAAGCTTTCTTT. The complete variable domain, with remaining parts taken from reference TRBV7-3 and TRBJ1-1, reads GAGVSQTPSNKVTEKGKYVELRCDPISGHTALYWYRQSLGQGPEFLIYFQGTGAADDSGLPNDRFFAVRPEGSVSTLKIQRTERGDSAVYLCASSKQANTEAFFGQGTRLTVV.

At least ten counts were recorded for this clonotype. The chain has TRBV6-5 and TRBJ2-5; D gene unclear. CDR1 and CDR2 from the germline V gene are MNHEY and SVGAGI. The CDR3 covers 12 residues. The V and J ends lost 4 bases and 5 bases respectively, with 8 bases between them. The CDR3 DNA sequence: TGTGCCAGCAGTTCCTCACTTGAGACCCAGTACTTC. Translation: CASSSSLETQYF.

This clonotype was observed a handful of times. This CDR3 is CASSSRTGGAYGYTF. In DNA, the CDR3 is TGTGCCAGCAGCTCCCGGACAGGGGGGGCCTATGGCTACACCTTC. The chain uses TRBV11-2 and TRBJ1-2; 10 bases match TRBD1. In germline, CDR1 is SGHAT, CDR2 FQNNGV. Trimming at V came to 4 bases and at J to 4 bases, leaving 6 bases not matched to a gene. This CDR3 has 15 residues.

In DNA, the CDR3 is TGTGCCAGCCTGGAAGCTACAGGGAAATCCCACACAGATACGCAGTATTTT. It specifies CASLEATGKSHTDTQYF. The chain links TRBV2 to TRBJ2-3; D might be TRBD1 (6 bases). Deletions cut 8 bases from V and 2 bases from J, with 23 bases between. Per germline, CDR1 SNHLY and CDR2 FYNNEI. This CDR3 contains 17 residues.

This clonotype was counted a few times. The V and J genes are TRBV5-1 and TRBJ2-1; D is unresolved. Per the germline V gene, CDR1 is SGHRS and CDR2 is YFSETQ. Trimming pared 0 bases from V and 0 bases from J, leaving 10 bases between. CDR3 length: 16 residues. This chain's CDR3 is CASSLAQSGSYNEQFF. In DNA, the CDR3 is TGCGCCAGCAGCTTGGCCCAGTCTGGCTCCTACAATGAGCAGTTCTTC.

This clonotype was recorded a few times. This rearrangement joins TRBV7-9 to TRBJ2-5, with 7 bases identical to TRBD2. CDR1 and CDR2 from the germline V gene are SEHNR and FQNEAQ (reference sequence). The CDR3 is made up of 16 amino acids. The junction had 13 bases not matched to a gene; V was cut back by 5 bases and J by 4 bases. The CDR3 coding sequence is TGTGCCAGCAGCCCCCGATGGGCGGGAGTTTCAGAGACCCAGTACTTC. Amino acids: CASSPRWAGVSETQYF.

This chain joins TRBV11-3 and TRBJ2-5, with TRBD1 as a possible D gene (5 bases). The V gene lost 5 bases and the J gene lost 2 bases, with 12 bases spanning the gap. This CDR3 is built from 14 residues. Germline V lookup: CDR1 SGHNT, CDR2 YENEEA. This CDR3 reads CASSPWTQQETQYF. CDR3 coding DNA: TGTGCCAGCAGCCCGTGGACACAACAAGAGACCCAGTACTTC.

Only a few counts were recorded for this clonotype. J is TRBJ1-4 and V is TRBV5-1, with 12 nucleotides matching TRBD1. Germline CDR1 is SGHRS and CDR2 is YFSETQ. The CDR3 length is 16 residues. V lost 7 bases to trimming and J lost 3 bases; unmatched junction nucleotides: 7. The CDR3 sequence is CASAPGQGASNEKLFF. CDR3 in DNA: TGCGCCAGCGCACCGGGACAGGGGGCTTCTAATGAAAAACTGTTTTTT.

This chain connects TRBV11-2 to TRBJ2-3, with a tentative D call TRBD1 (5 bases). V gave up 4 bases and J gave up 2 bases, with 19 bases separating them. The CDR3 runs to 17 residues. Germline assignment: CDR1 SGHAT and CDR2 FQNNGV. The CDR3 loop reads CASSYYLQATHTDTQYF. CDR3 in DNA: TGTGCCAGCAGCTACTACCTACAGGCCACTCACACAGATACGCAGTATTTT.

This clonotype has a count of ten or more. This rearrangement joins TRBV20-1 to TRBJ2-7, with TRBD2 identical over 10 bases. Germline V gene data show CDR1 as DFQATT and CDR2 as SNEGSKA (reference sequence). V shed 3 bases, J shed 2 bases, and the junction held 7 bases outside the gene matches. The CDR3 is made up of 15 amino acids. CDR3 bases: TGCAGTGCTAGGCTAACTAGCGGGACTACCTACGAGCAGTACTTC. Translation: CSARLTSGTTYEQYF.

This clonotype was recorded a few times. The J gene is TRBJ2-1, the V gene TRBV12-3 or TRBV12-4; 12 nucleotides agree with TRBD2. The CDR3 contains 15 residues. Trimming at V came to 6 bases and at J to 6 bases, leaving 6 bases not matched to a gene. CDR3 sequence (DNA): TGTGCCAGCAGCCGACCTAGCGGGAGGGTCAATGAGCAGTTCTTC. It yields the protein CASSRPSGRVNEQFF.

This clonotype showed up many times. The V gene is TRBV4-2, the J gene TRBJ1-1; 9 nucleotides match TRBD1. Trimming at V came to 5 bases and at J to 3 bases, leaving 4 bases not matched to a gene. This CDR3 has 14 amino acids. Germline V gene data show CDR1 as LGHNA and CDR2 as YNFKEQ. CDR3 bases: TGTGCCAGCAGCAGGACAGGGGAGGACACTGAAGCTTTCTTT. Translated: CASSRTGEDTEAFF.